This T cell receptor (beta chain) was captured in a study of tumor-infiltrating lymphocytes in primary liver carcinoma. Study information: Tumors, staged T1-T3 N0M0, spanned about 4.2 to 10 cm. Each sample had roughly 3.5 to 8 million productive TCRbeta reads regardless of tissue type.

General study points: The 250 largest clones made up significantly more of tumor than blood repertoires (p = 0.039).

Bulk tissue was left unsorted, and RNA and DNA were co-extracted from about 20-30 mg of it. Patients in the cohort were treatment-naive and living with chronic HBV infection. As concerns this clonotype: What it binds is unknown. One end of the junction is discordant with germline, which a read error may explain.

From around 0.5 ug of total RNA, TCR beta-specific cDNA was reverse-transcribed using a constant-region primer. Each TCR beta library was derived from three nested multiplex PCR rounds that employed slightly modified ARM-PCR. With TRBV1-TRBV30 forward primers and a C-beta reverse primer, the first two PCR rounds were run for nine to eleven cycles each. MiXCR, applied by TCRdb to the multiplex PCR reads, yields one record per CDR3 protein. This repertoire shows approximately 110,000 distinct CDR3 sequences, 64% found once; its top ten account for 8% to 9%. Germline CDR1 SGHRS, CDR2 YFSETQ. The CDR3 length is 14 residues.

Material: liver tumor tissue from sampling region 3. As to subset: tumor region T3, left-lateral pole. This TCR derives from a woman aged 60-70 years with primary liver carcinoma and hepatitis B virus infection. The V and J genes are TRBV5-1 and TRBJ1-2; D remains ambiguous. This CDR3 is CASSLDAQNYGYAF. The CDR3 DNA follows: TGCGCCAGCAGCTTGGATGCTCAGAACTATGGCTACGCCTTC.